These T cell receptor beta chains were read from a single sample in a study of CD8 T cells in ankylosing spondylitis. TCRdb reprocessed the 5' RACE reads via MiXCR and lists one record per CDR3 protein. The sample yields fewer than 750,000 distinct CDR3 sequences, under 20% seen once. Material: blood, either unsorted or a sorted T cell fraction (not recorded which). The source of these receptors is a male donor with ankylosing spondylitis. CDR3s include the opening cysteine and the closing phenylalanine or tryptophan. Each record gives: clone size, J gene, V gene, D gene, CDR3 protein, CDR3 DNA. The D gene is left open where the match is weak. Clone size, where shown, is once, few, many, or a class for clones that have expanded.

clone_size: few; j_call: TRBJ1-6; v_call: TRBV4-1; d_call: .; cdr3_aa: CASSQVWIRSPLHF; cdr3_nt: TGCGCCAGCAGCCAAGTGTGGATACGGTCACCCCTCCACTTT
clone_size: few; j_call: TRBJ2-3; v_call: TRBV6-5; d_call: .; cdr3_aa: CASSYSSGGTQYF; cdr3_nt: TGTGCCAGCAGTTACTCGTCCGGGGGAACGCAGTATTTT
clone_size: .; j_call: TRBJ2-3; v_call: TRBV9; d_call: .; cdr3_aa: CASSVVGFGETDTQYF; cdr3_nt: TGTGCCAGCAGCGTAGTGGGGTTTGGGGAAACAGATACGCAGTATTTT
clone_size: .; j_call: TRBJ1-6; v_call: TRBV9; d_call: .; cdr3_aa: CASSVGGDNSPLHF; cdr3_nt: TGTGCCAGCAGCGTCGGGGGGGATAATTCACCCCTCCACTTT
clone_size: few; j_call: TRBJ2-3; v_call: TRBV6-5; d_call: .; cdr3_aa: CASSYTRTTDTQYF; cdr3_nt: TGTGCCAGCAGTTACACGAGGACGACAGATACGCAGTATTTT
clone_size: .; j_call: TRBJ2-3; v_call: TRBV29-1; d_call: TRBD2; cdr3_aa: CSVARTSGRSFNTQYF; cdr3_nt: TGCAGCGTTGCCCGCACTAGCGGGAGGAGCTTTAATACGCAGTATTTT
clone_size: few; j_call: TRBJ2-6; v_call: TRBV19; d_call: .; cdr3_aa: CASSGRGANVLTF; cdr3_nt: TGTGCCAGTAGTGGAAGGGGGGCCAACGTCCTGACTTTC
clone_size: .; j_call: TRBJ1-1; v_call: TRBV20-1; d_call: .; cdr3_aa: CSAPRTNTEAFF; cdr3_nt: TGCAGTGCTCCCCGGACCAACACTGAAGCTTTCTTT
clone_size: few; j_call: TRBJ1-1; v_call: TRBV20-1; d_call: .; cdr3_aa: CSASSGTRVTEAFF; cdr3_nt: TGCAGTGCTAGTTCGGGGACAAGAGTGACTGAAGCTTTCTTT
clone_size: few; j_call: TRBJ1-4; v_call: TRBV27; d_call: .; cdr3_aa: CASRRSTNEKLFF; cdr3_nt: TGTGCCAGCAGGCGATCAACTAATGAAAAACTGTTTTTT
clone_size: once; j_call: TRBJ2-5; v_call: TRBV4-3; d_call: TRBD1; cdr3_aa: CASSQRRTGQETQYF; cdr3_nt: TGCGCCAGCAGCCAGAGGCGGACAGGGCAAGAGACCCAGTACTTC
clone_size: .; j_call: TRBJ1-1; v_call: TRBV28; d_call: TRBD1; cdr3_aa: CASSFPETGAVNTEAFF; cdr3_nt: TGTGCCAGCAGTTTCCCAGAAACAGGGGCAGTGAACACTGAAGCTTTCTTT
clone_size: few; j_call: TRBJ2-5; v_call: TRBV25-1; d_call: .; cdr3_aa: CASSEARSDPPETQYF; cdr3_nt: TGTGCCAGCAGTGAAGCCCGTAGCGACCCGCCAGAGACCCAGTACTTC
clone_size: few; j_call: TRBJ2-1; v_call: TRBV4-3; d_call: .; cdr3_aa: CASSQLAGMGNEQFF; cdr3_nt: TGCGCCAGCAGCCAATTGGCGGGTATGGGGAATGAGCAGTTCTTC
clone_size: .; j_call: TRBJ1-4; v_call: TRBV5-5; d_call: .; cdr3_aa: CASSLEQGREKLFF; cdr3_nt: TGTGCCAGCAGCTTGGAACAGGGTCGCGAAAAACTGTTTTTT
clone_size: few; j_call: TRBJ2-5; v_call: TRBV20-1; d_call: TRBD2; cdr3_aa: CSGGGGAVETQYF; cdr3_nt: TGCAGTGGTGGCGGGGGGGCAGTAGAGACCCAGTACTTC
clone_size: .; j_call: TRBJ2-3; v_call: TRBV2; d_call: .; cdr3_aa: CASSPTLTRTSTDTQYF; cdr3_nt: TGTGCCAGCAGTCCTACCCTTACGCGCACCAGCACAGATACGCAGTATTTT
clone_size: .; j_call: TRBJ2-4; v_call: TRBV27; d_call: .; cdr3_aa: CASSPRTDTLAKNIQYF; cdr3_nt: TGTGCCAGCAGTCCCCGGACAGATACTTTAGCCAAAAACATTCAGTACTTC
clone_size: few; j_call: TRBJ2-5; v_call: TRBV20-1; d_call: TRBD2; cdr3_aa: CSARPLGRAETQYF; cdr3_nt: TGCAGTGCTCGCCCACTCGGGAGGGCAGAGACCCAGTACTTC
clone_size: few; j_call: TRBJ1-5; v_call: TRBV5-6; d_call: TRBD1; cdr3_aa: CASTRTGTNQPQHF; cdr3_nt: TGTGCCAGCACCCGGACAGGAACAAATCAGCCCCAGCATTTT
clone_size: .; j_call: TRBJ2-3; v_call: TRBV28; d_call: .; cdr3_aa: CASSLLAREADTQYF; cdr3_nt: TGTGCCAGCAGTTTATTGGCCAGGGAAGCAGATACGCAGTATTTT
clone_size: few; j_call: TRBJ2-7; v_call: TRBV5-1; d_call: TRBD2; cdr3_aa: CASSNRAGGGDEQYF; cdr3_nt: TGCGCCAGCAGCAATCGAGCGGGAGGCGGCGACGAGCAGTACTTC
clone_size: .; j_call: TRBJ2-2; v_call: TRBV12-3/TRBV12-4; d_call: TRBD2; cdr3_aa: CASSSSSGNTGELFF; cdr3_nt: TGTGCCAGCTCATCTTCTAGCGGGAACACCGGGGAGCTGTTTTTT
clone_size: .; j_call: TRBJ2-7; v_call: TRBV7-8; d_call: .; cdr3_aa: CASSPRDNIYEQYF; cdr3_nt: TGTGCCAGCAGCCCCCGGGACAATATCTACGAGCAGTACTTC
clone_size: .; j_call: TRBJ2-2; v_call: TRBV27; d_call: TRBD2; cdr3_aa: CASSLRGLASTSAGELFF; cdr3_nt: TGTGCCAGCAGTTTAAGGGGACTGGCCTCGACTAGCGCCGGGGAGCTGTTTTTT
clone_size: .; j_call: TRBJ2-7; v_call: TRBV12-3/TRBV12-4; d_call: TRBD2; cdr3_aa: CASSLDGGVPYEQYF; cdr3_nt: TGTGCCAGCAGTTTAGACGGGGGGGTCCCCTACGAGCAGTACTTC
clone_size: few; j_call: TRBJ2-1; v_call: TRBV20-1; d_call: .; cdr3_aa: CSAARTYNEQFF; cdr3_nt: TGCAGTGCGGCCCGGACCTACAATGAGCAGTTCTTC
clone_size: .; j_call: TRBJ2-1; v_call: TRBV4-3; d_call: .; cdr3_aa: CASSQDNFGNEQFF; cdr3_nt: TGCGCCAGCAGCCAAGATAACTTCGGCAATGAGCAGTTCTTC
clone_size: few; j_call: TRBJ2-1; v_call: TRBV9; d_call: TRBD2; cdr3_aa: CASSPLPGLAGEREQFF; cdr3_nt: TGTGCCAGCAGCCCCCTCCCGGGACTAGCGGGAGAGCGTGAGCAGTTCTTC
clone_size: .; j_call: TRBJ2-2; v_call: TRBV7-2; d_call: TRBD1; cdr3_aa: CAIMDRASGELFF; cdr3_nt: TGTGCCATTATGGACAGGGCTAGCGGGGAGCTGTTTTTT
clone_size: few; j_call: TRBJ2-3; v_call: TRBV4-3; d_call: .; cdr3_aa: CASSQEGSRTDTQYF; cdr3_nt: TGCGCCAGCAGCCAAGAGGGCAGCAGGACAGATACGCAGTATTTT
clone_size: .; j_call: TRBJ2-2; v_call: TRBV6-1; d_call: TRBD1; cdr3_aa: CASSRQGDTGELFF; cdr3_nt: TGTGCCAGCAGTCGACAGGGAGACACCGGGGAGCTGTTTTTT
clone_size: .; j_call: TRBJ2-1; v_call: TRBV10-3; d_call: TRBD1; cdr3_aa: CAISVSGQGYEQFF; cdr3_nt: TGTGCCATCAGTGTTTCGGGACAGGGTTATGAGCAGTTCTTC
clone_size: .; j_call: TRBJ2-6; v_call: TRBV6-1; d_call: TRBD2; cdr3_aa: CASRAKAGGFSGANVLTF; cdr3_nt: TGTGCCAGCAGAGCGAAGGCGGGAGGGTTCTCTGGGGCCAACGTCCTGACTTTC
clone_size: .; j_call: TRBJ1-3; v_call: TRBV7-9; d_call: TRBD1; cdr3_aa: CASSSTTGHPGNTIYF; cdr3_nt: TGTGCCAGCAGCTCCACGACAGGGCATCCTGGAAACACCATATATTTT
clone_size: .; j_call: TRBJ2-1; v_call: TRBV3-1; d_call: .; cdr3_aa: CASSKTIPIYNEQFF; cdr3_nt: TGTGCCAGCAGCAAGACTATTCCAATCTACAATGAGCAGTTCTTC
clone_size: few; j_call: TRBJ2-7; v_call: TRBV7-9; d_call: .; cdr3_aa: CASSGTSSYEQYF; cdr3_nt: TGTGCCAGCAGCGGGACCTCCTCCTACGAGCAGTACTTC
clone_size: few; j_call: TRBJ2-3; v_call: TRBV29-1; d_call: .; cdr3_aa: CSVVFAASTDTQYF; cdr3_nt: TGCAGCGTTGTATTTGCGGCTAGCACAGATACGCAGTATTTT
clone_size: .; j_call: TRBJ2-5; v_call: TRBV4-1; d_call: .; cdr3_aa: CASSQEGREQETQYF; cdr3_nt: TGCGCCAGCAGCCAAGAGGGCAGGGAGCAGGAGACCCAGTACTTC
clone_size: few; j_call: TRBJ2-7; v_call: TRBV20-1; d_call: TRBD2; cdr3_aa: CSARDLGTSVGEQYF; cdr3_nt: TGCAGTGCTAGAGATCTAGGGACTAGCGTCGGCGAGCAGTACTTC
clone_size: .; j_call: TRBJ2-3; v_call: TRBV9; d_call: TRBD1; cdr3_aa: CASSVYRDSSTDTQYF; cdr3_nt: TGTGCCAGCAGCGTCTACCGGGACAGTAGCACAGATACGCAGTATTTT
clone_size: few; j_call: TRBJ2-7; v_call: TRBV4-3; d_call: TRBD2; cdr3_aa: CASSQDLPSGPYEQYF; cdr3_nt: TGCGCCAGCAGCCAAGATCTCCCTAGCGGACCCTACGAGCAGTACTTC
clone_size: few; j_call: TRBJ2-3; v_call: TRBV27; d_call: TRBD1; cdr3_aa: CASSFRTGKGADTQYF; cdr3_nt: TGTGCCAGCAGTTTCCGGACAGGGAAAGGAGCAGATACGCAGTATTTT
clone_size: .; j_call: TRBJ1-6; v_call: TRBV5-1; d_call: TRBD1; cdr3_aa: CASSSDRENSPLHF; cdr3_nt: TGCGCCAGCAGCTCGGACAGGGAGAATTCACCCCTCCACTTT
clone_size: .; j_call: TRBJ1-1; v_call: TRBV20-1; d_call: TRBD1; cdr3_aa: CSATLRGRGTEAFF; cdr3_nt: TGCAGTGCAACCCTCAGGGGGAGGGGAACTGAAGCTTTCTTT
clone_size: few; j_call: TRBJ1-4; v_call: TRBV15; d_call: .; cdr3_aa: CATSTRTLKEEKLFF; cdr3_nt: TGTGCCACCAGCACCAGGACGCTGAAAGAGGAAAAACTGTTTTTT
clone_size: few; j_call: TRBJ1-2; v_call: TRBV6-1; d_call: TRBD1; cdr3_aa: CASSALTGRSNYGYTF; cdr3_nt: TGTGCCAGCAGCGCCCTGACAGGGCGATCCAACTATGGCTACACCTTC
clone_size: .; j_call: TRBJ1-1; v_call: TRBV7-9; d_call: .; cdr3_aa: CASSDRDIGATEAFF; cdr3_nt: TGTGCCAGCAGCGACCGGGACATCGGAGCCACTGAAGCTTTCTTT
clone_size: .; j_call: TRBJ2-2; v_call: TRBV15; d_call: .; cdr3_aa: CATSRLGPLAGNTGELFF; cdr3_nt: TGTGCCACCAGCAGACTCGGGCCCCTTGCAGGGAACACCGGGGAGCTGTTTTTT
clone_size: .; j_call: TRBJ2-1; v_call: TRBV29-1; d_call: .; cdr3_aa: CSAVRDPLYNEQFF; cdr3_nt: TGCAGCGCCGTCCGGGACCCCCTCTACAATGAGCAGTTCTTC
clone_size: few; j_call: TRBJ2-1; v_call: TRBV29-1; d_call: TRBD1; cdr3_aa: CSVETDGRDSRDHEQFF; cdr3_nt: TGCAGCGTTGAAACCGACGGCCGGGACAGTCGAGACCATGAGCAGTTCTTC
clone_size: few; j_call: TRBJ1-2; v_call: TRBV3-1; d_call: .; cdr3_aa: CASSQDRRSLGYTF; cdr3_nt: TGTGCCAGCAGCCAAGATCGCAGGAGTTTAGGCTACACCTTC
clone_size: few; j_call: TRBJ2-2; v_call: TRBV10-3; d_call: .; cdr3_aa: CAISRLRGPANTGELFF; cdr3_nt: TGTGCCATCAGTCGCCTGAGGGGTCCCGCGAACACCGGGGAGCTGTTTTTT